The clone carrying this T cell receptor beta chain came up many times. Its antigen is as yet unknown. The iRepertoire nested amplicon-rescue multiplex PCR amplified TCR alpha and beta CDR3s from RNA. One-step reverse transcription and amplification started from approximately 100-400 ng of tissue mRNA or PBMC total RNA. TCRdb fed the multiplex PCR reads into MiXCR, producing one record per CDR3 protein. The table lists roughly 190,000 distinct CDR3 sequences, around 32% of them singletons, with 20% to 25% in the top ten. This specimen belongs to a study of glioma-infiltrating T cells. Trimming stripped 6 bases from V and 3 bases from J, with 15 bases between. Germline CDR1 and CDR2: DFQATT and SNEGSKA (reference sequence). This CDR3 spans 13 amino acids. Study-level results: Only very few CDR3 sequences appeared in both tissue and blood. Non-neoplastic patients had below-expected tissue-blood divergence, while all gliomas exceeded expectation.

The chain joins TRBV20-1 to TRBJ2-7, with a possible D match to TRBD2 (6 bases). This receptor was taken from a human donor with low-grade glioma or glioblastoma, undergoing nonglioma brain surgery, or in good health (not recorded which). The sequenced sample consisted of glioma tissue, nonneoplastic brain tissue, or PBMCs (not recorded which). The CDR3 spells CSAGGGGYYEQYF. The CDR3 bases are TGCAGTGCGGGGGGTGGAGGTTACTACGAGCAGTACTTC.